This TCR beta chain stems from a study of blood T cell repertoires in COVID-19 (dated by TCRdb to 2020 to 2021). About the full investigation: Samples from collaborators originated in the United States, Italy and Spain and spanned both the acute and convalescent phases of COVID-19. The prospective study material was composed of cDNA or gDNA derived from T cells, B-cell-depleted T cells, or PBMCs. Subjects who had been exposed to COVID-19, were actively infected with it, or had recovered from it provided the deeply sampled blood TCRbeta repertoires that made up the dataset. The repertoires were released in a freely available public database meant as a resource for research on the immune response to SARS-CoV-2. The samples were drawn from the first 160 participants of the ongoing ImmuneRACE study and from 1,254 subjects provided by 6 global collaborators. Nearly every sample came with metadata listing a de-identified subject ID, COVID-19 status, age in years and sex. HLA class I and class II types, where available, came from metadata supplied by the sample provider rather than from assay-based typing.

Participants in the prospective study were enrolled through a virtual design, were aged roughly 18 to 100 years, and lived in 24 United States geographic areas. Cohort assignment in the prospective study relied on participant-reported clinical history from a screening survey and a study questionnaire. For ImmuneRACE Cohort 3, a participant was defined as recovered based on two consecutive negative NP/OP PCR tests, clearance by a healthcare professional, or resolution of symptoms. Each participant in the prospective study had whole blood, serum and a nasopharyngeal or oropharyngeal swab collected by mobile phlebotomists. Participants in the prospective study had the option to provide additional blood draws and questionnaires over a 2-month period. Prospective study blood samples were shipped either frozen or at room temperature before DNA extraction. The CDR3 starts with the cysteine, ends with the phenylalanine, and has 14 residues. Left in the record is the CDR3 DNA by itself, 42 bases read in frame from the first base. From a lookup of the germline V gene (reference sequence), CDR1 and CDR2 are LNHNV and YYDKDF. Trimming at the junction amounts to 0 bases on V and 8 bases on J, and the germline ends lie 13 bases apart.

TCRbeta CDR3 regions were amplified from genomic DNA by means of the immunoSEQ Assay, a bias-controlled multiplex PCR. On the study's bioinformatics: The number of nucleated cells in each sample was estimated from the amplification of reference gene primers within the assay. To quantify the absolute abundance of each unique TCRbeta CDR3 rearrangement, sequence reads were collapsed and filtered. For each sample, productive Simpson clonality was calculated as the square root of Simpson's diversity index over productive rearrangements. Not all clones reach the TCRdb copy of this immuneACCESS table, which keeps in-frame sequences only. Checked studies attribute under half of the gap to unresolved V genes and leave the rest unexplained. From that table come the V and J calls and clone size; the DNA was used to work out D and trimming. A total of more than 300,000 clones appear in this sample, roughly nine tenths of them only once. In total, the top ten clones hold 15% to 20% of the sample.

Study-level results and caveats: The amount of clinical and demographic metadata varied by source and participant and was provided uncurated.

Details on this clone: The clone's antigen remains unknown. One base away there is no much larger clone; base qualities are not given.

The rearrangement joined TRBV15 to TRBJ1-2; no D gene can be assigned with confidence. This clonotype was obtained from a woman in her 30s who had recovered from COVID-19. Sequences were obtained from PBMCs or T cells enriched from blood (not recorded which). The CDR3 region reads CATSRDHVAGGYTF. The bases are TGTGCCACCAGCAGAGATCACGTTGCAGGAGGCTACACCTTC.